These T cell receptor beta chains were read from a single sample in a study of blood T cell repertoires in COVID-19. Using immunoSEQ multiplex PCR, the repertoire was profiled, and TCRdb retains in-frame clones only, with some absent. This sample has 110,000 or so clones; roughly 75% occur once, and the top ten carry approximately 4.2%. What was sequenced was peripheral blood. Receptors were obtained from a human donor in a cohort sampled during active or convalescent COVID-19. The CDR3 runs from the conserved cysteine through the conserved F or W. D genes are given only for firm matches. Rows may omit the clone size; those that give it use once, few, many or a size class.

j_call d_call clone_size v_call cdr3_nt cdr3_aa
TRBJ2-7 TRBD1 NA TRBV6-5 TGTGCCAGCAGTTCACCAGGGGGCCTAACCTACGAGCAGTACTTC CASSSPGGLTYEQYF
TRBJ1-2 NA once TRBV2 TGTGCCAGCAGTGTCGAACAGCGGGGCTACACCTTC CASSVEQRGYTF
TRBJ2-7 TRBD2 NA TRBV7-2 TGTGCCAGCAGCTTCCGACTAGCGGGAGGCAAATCCTACGAGCAGTACTTC CASSFRLAGGKSYEQYF
TRBJ2-5 NA NA TRBV21-1 TGTGCCAGCAGCAATAGCGGGAGGCCGTGGGAGACCCAGTACTTC CASSNSGRPWETQYF
TRBJ1-3 TRBD1 NA TRBV3-1/TRBV3-2 TGTGCCAGCAGCCAAGCTTTTTCGTGGACAGGGGGCTCTGGAAACACCATATATTTT CASSQAFSWTGGSGNTIYF
TRBJ1-1 TRBD1 NA TRBV6-5 TGTGCCAGCAGTTTCTATCCGCCGGGACAGCACACTGAAGCTTTCTTT CASSFYPPGQHTEAFF
TRBJ1-1 NA few TRBV27 TGTGCCAGCGTGGGGAGAACTGAAGCTTTCTTT CASVGRTEAFF
TRBJ2-7 NA NA TRBV5-1 TGCGCCAGCAGCGCTGCCTACTCCTACGAGCAGTACTTC CASSAAYSYEQYF
TRBJ2-6 TRBD1 once TRBV2 TGTGCCAGCACAGGGGGCCTCACCTCTGGGGCCAACGTCCTGACTTTC CASTGGLTSGANVLTF
TRBJ2-6 NA once TRBV4-3 TGCGCCAGCAGCCAAGATATCACGGACTACCTGCTCTGGGCCAACGTCCTGACTTTC CASSQDITDYLLWANVLTF
TRBJ1-3 TRBD1 NA TRBV5-1 TGCGCAATTAGCGGGGGGGACAGGGCCCCGTCCTCTGGAAACACCATATATTTT CAISGGDRAPSSGNTIYF
TRBJ1-3 NA NA TRBV29-1 TGCAGCGTCGCCCAGTACTCTGGAAACACCATATATTTT CSVAQYSGNTIYF
TRBJ2-5 TRBD2 few TRBV28 TGTGCCAGCAGTTTGGGAGGGAGAGAGACCCAGTACTTC CASSLGGRETQYF
TRBJ1-2 TRBD1 once TRBV19 TGTGCCAGTAGTAGGGGACAGGAGGTCCCTAACTATGGCTACACCTTC CASSRGQEVPNYGYTF
TRBJ2-2 NA many TRBV5-5 TGTGCCAGCCGACTGTCCACCGGGGAGCTGTTTTTT CASRLSTGELFF
TRBJ1-2 TRBD1 NA TRBV6-5 TGTGCCAGCAGTTCCCAGGGACAGATCTATGGCTACACCTTC CASSSQGQIYGYTF
TRBJ1-6 TRBD1 NA TRBV4-3 TGCGCCAGCAGCCAAGATATCGGGACAGGGGTCTCACCCCTCCACTTT CASSQDIGTGVSPLHF
TRBJ2-1 NA NA TRBV7-2 TGTGCCAGCAGCCCAGAGGTCAGGGGTAGGGAGCAGTTCTTC CASSPEVRGREQFF
TRBJ2-1 NA NA TRBV5-1 TGCGCCAGCAGCTTGCGGGTCCGGGACAAGAACAATGAGCAGTTCTTC CASSLRVRDKNNEQFF
TRBJ2-1 NA NA TRBV30 TGTGCCTGGAGCCCGCTACAGGGTTCCCTCTACAATGAGCAGTTCTTC CAWSPLQGSLYNEQFF
TRBJ1-2 NA NA TRBV19 TGTGCCAGTAGTACGGCGGGCGGCTACACCTTC CASSTAGGYTF
TRBJ2-5 NA once TRBV18 TGTGCCAGCTCACCAATTCTGCTAGCAGACCAAGAGACCCAGTACTTC CASSPILLADQETQYF